Below, 9 T cell receptor beta chains from the same sample are listed, as sequenced in a study of Graves' ophthalmopathy and Graves' hyperthyroidism. Researchers took RNA transcripts and amplified TCR beta CDR3 regions from them. An opening RT-PCR round employed HTBI primers and preceded a second-round multiplex PCR. TCRdb analysed the multiplex PCR reads with MiXCR anew, one entry per CDR3 protein. The sample has around 670,000 distinct CDR3 sequences, roughly 40% seen once. Sequences were obtained from peripheral blood. The receptor source for this set is an adult man with Graves' ophthalmopathy.

This chain links TRBV11-1 with TRBJ1-2, with unresolved D. This CDR3 has 15 residues. Deletions cut 0 bases from V and 4 bases from J, with 12 bases between. Germline CDR1 and CDR2: SGHAT and FQDESV (reference sequence). CDR3 nucleotide sequence: TGTGCCAGCAGCTTAGCAGGGCCGCCGACCTATGGCTACACCTTC. Its translation is CASSLAGPPTYGYTF. Combining the CDR3 with reference TRBV11-1 and TRBJ1-2 gives the whole variable domain EAEVAQSPRYKITEKSQAVAFWCDPISGHATLYWYRQILGQGPELLVQFQDESVVDDSQLPKDRFSAERLKGVDSTLKIQPAELGDSAMYLCASSLAGPPTYGYTFGSGTRLTVV.

CDR3 sequence reads: CASSLVIGSNTGELFF. The CDR3 nucleotides are TGTGCCAGCAGCTTGGTTATCGGATCTAACACCGGGGAGCTGTTTTTT. This chain uses TRBV7-9 with TRBJ2-2; D is unresolved. Germline V lookup: CDR1 SEHNR, CDR2 FQNEAQ (reference sequence). This CDR3 is 16 amino acids long. V was shortened by 3 bases and J by 2 bases, with 13 bases between the two germline ends.

The chain has TRBV20-1 and TRBJ1-1; D is undetermined. V was cut by 8 bases and J by 4 bases, with 14 bases left in between. CDR3 length: 12 amino acids. Germline assignment: CDR1 DFQATT and CDR2 SNEGSKA (reference sequence). The CDR3 region is CSYSVRITEAFF. In DNA form, the CDR3 reads TGCAGTTACTCGGTCAGGATCACTGAAGCTTTCTTT.

This clonotype was recorded a few times. The chain uses TRBV20-1 and TRBJ2-5, with 9 positions matching TRBD2. The length of the CDR3 is 14 residues. Unmatched junction bases numbered 7, after V lost 1 base and J lost 7 bases. Germline V gene lookup returns CDR1 DFQATT and CDR2 SNEGSKA (reference sequence). CDR3 region: CSARGLAGIVTQYF. CDR3 in DNA: TGCAGTGCTAGAGGGCTAGCGGGAATTGTGACCCAGTACTTC.

This clonotype has a count of ten or more. V gene TRBV7-2 combines with J gene TRBJ1-6, with TRBD1 matching 9 bases. The V segment lost 5 bases and the J segment 10 bases; nucleotides outside the gene matches: 9. From germline, CDR1 is SGHTA and CDR2 FQGNSA. The length of the CDR3 is 15 residues. The CDR3 bases are TGTGCCAGCAGCCTGACGGGACAGGGCGACTCACCCCTCCACTTT. Its protein product is CASSLTGQGDSPLHF.

This clonotype was recorded a few times. This chain links TRBV7-4 with TRBJ1-1; TRBD1 is a possible D gene (5 bases). Germline CDR1 reads SGHVT; CDR2 reads SQSDAQ. The CDR3 spans 15 residues. Trimming shortened V by 0 bases and J by 7 bases, and 15 bases separated the two germline ends. CDR3 protein: CASSLAGGANFEAFF. In DNA, the CDR3 is TGTGCCAGCAGCTTAGCGGGCGGGGCGAACTTTGAAGCTTTCTTT. The full variable domain, in which reference TRBV7-4 and TRBJ1-1 provide the parts outside the CDR3, is GAGVSQSPRYKVAKRGRDVALRCDSISGHVTLYWYRQTLGQGSEVLTYSQSDAQRDKSGRPSGRFSAERPERSVSTLKIQRTEQGDSAVYLCASSLAGGANFEAFFGQGTRLTVV.

This clonotype appeared a few times. The chain links TRBV7-9 to TRBJ1-2, with TRBD1 as a possible D gene (5 bases). Germline V gene lookup returns CDR1 SEHNR and CDR2 FQNEAQ (reference sequence). V was clipped by 5 bases and J by 8 bases, with 15 bases between them. The CDR3 sequence is 13 residues long. The chain's CDR3 is CASSPTGTEGYTF. In DNA, the CDR3 is TGTGCCAGCAGCCCAACCGGGACCGAAGGCTACACCTTC. The full variable domain, with the rest looked up from reference TRBV7-9 and TRBJ1-2, is DTGVSQNPRHKITKRGQNVTFRCDPISEHNRLYWYRQTLGQGPEFLTYFQNEAQLEKSRLLSDRFSAERPKGSFSTLEIQRTEQGDSAMYLCASSPTGTEGYTFGSGTRLTVV.

This clonotype was seen many times. This chain joins TRBV7-2 and TRBJ2-2; D is undetermined. This CDR3 is 16 amino acids long. Germline CDR1 is SGHTA and CDR2 is FQGNSA. Trimming stripped 6 bases from V and 7 bases from J, with 21 bases between. CDR3 loop: CASSLPFHRLRGELFF. The CDR3 DNA reads as TGTGCCAGCAGTCTCCCTTTCCACCGGCTGCGCGGGGAGCTGTTTTTT.

The chain recombines TRBV5-6 with TRBJ2-7; 8 positions match TRBD2. The V gene's germline CDR1 is SGHDT and CDR2 YYEEEE. This CDR3 comprises 13 residues. V was pared by 4 bases and J by 7 bases, with 7 bases of the junction left unmatched. The CDR3: CASSVAGLGEQYF. In DNA, the CDR3 is TGTGCCAGCAGCGTAGCGGGGTTGGGGGAGCAGTACTTC. The complete variable domain, with remaining parts taken from reference TRBV5-6 and TRBJ2-7, reads DAGVTQSPTHLIKTRGQQVTLRCSPKSGHDTVSWYQQALGQGPQFIFQYYEEEERQRGNFPDRFSGHQFPNYSSELNVNALLLGDSALYLCASSVAGLGEQYFGPGTRLTVT.